What follows describes a single T cell receptor (beta chain). Its antigen is unknown. The CDR3 runs to 16 residues. Germline-derived CDR1 and CDR2 are LNHDA and SQIVND (reference sequence). V trimming: 4 bases; J trimming: 0 bases; junction bases outside the gene matches: 8. This entry is derived from a study of OX40 agonist ivuxolimab in advanced cancers. Study details: Treatment of patients was with ivuxolimab, an agonistic anti-OX40 (CD134) antibody.

Only in-frame clones appear in the TCRdb table, and some are missing; sequencing was by immunoSEQ multiplex PCR. The data show about 65,000 clones, around 86% seen once. Study observations and caveats: Expanded clones were, on average, more numerous in CD8+ T cells than in CD4+. In the 0.1 to 3.0 mg/kg range, CD4+ and CD8+ blood T cells had expanded clonally by week 6.

The specimen comprised CD4+ or CD8+ T cells sorted from blood, sampled in a trial of the OX40 agonist ivuxolimab. The TCR was taken from an adult with an advanced solid tumor such as melanoma, head and neck, liver or kidney cancer. The chain uses TRBV19 and TRBJ1-2; 7 nucleotides line up with TRBD1. In nucleotides, the CDR3 is TGTGCCAGTAGTAGGGATCGGCAGGGGGCTAACTATGGCTACACCTTC. It translates to CASSRDRQGANYGYTF.